This T cell receptor beta chain was sequenced in a study of identical twins. Ten or more counts support this clonotype. TCRdb re-analysed the 5' RACE reads in MiXCR, keeping a single row per CDR3 protein. This sample carries some 320,000 distinct CDR3 sequences, roughly an eighth of them seen once, and the ten largest clones take around 7.2%. Germline V gives CDR1 SQVTM, CDR2 ANQGSEA. The CDR3 extends over 13 amino acids. V was trimmed by 5 bases and J by 2 bases, leaving 9 bases between them. These same data were also listed under a study on yellow fever vaccine responses in identical twins.

The receptor's source is a young woman in good health. This chain joins TRBV29-1 and TRBJ2-2; D unclear. The sequenced material came from CD8+ T cells sorted from blood. The DNA for the CDR3 is TGCAGCGTTAGGGCGCTTAACACCGGGGAGCTGTTTTTT. As protein: CSVRALNTGELFF.